This T cell receptor beta chain was captured in a study of CD8+CD57+ T cells in acquired aplastic anemia. According to the study, genomic DNA was the template for TCR beta VDJ and CDR3 profiling. Via MiXCR, TCRdb re-called the reads, giving one row per CDR3 protein. Among about 200,000 distinct CDR3 sequences listed, about 62% were seen once. Sequencing involved patients with CD8+CD57+ cell expansion previously shown by flow cytometry. The germline V gene encodes CDR1 LNHNV and CDR2 YYDKDF (reference sequence). The CDR3 has 17 residues. The V gene end was trimmed by 0 bases and the J gene end by 7 bases; junction bases not matched to a gene: 12.

This receptor was identified in a human donor with aplastic anemia. V is TRBV15 and J is TRBJ2-1, with 7 positions matching TRBD1. Sequenced input: sorted CD4+, CD8+, or CD8+CD57+ T cells (not recorded which) from PBMCs. The CDR3 nucleotides read TGTGCCACCAGCAGAGATTGGGAAGGGACACAGGGGAATGAGCAGTTCTTC. It translates to CATSRDWEGTQGNEQFF.